The 11 T cell receptor beta chains given below trace back to one sample, sequenced in a study of T-cell reconstitution after alpha-beta-depleted transplantation in children. TCRbeta library preparation incorporated unique molecular identifiers. TCRdb re-called the PCR reads through MiXCR, storing one row per CDR3 protein. The table lists 580,000 or so distinct CDR3 sequences, roughly 24% of them singletons. The sample in question was PBMCs, mostly from graft donor cells, obtained 360 days after TCRalphabeta/CD19-depleted stem cell transplant. The receptors were gathered from a boy younger than two who had a stem cell transplant for acute myeloid leukemia, so the T cells may come from the graft donor.

CDR3 sequence: CASSWRSYQETQYF. The CDR3 nucleotides are TGTGCCAGCAGTTGGCGGTCTTACCAAGAGACCCAGTACTTC. The V and J genes are TRBV12-3 or TRBV12-4 and TRBJ2-5; D remains ambiguous. The CDR3 has 14 residues. Trimming removed 4 bases at V and 0 bases at J, with 9 bases between.

The V and J genes are TRBV20-1 and TRBJ1-2; D uncertain. V was trimmed by 8 bases and J by 0 bases, leaving 16 bases between them. Germline CDR1 is DFQATT and CDR2 is SNEGSKA (reference sequence). CDR3 length: 14 residues. The chain's CDR3 is CSSKGPRANYGYTF. The CDR3 DNA sequence: TGCAGTTCTAAAGGACCGAGAGCTAACTATGGCTACACCTTC.

This clonotype has just a few counts. This chain connects TRBV6-5 to TRBJ2-3, with no clear D. This CDR3 is 15 amino acids long. The germline CDR1 and CDR2 sequences are MNHEY and SVGAGI. The V end was cut by 3 bases, the J end by 0 bases, with 10 bases between. The CDR3 region has the DNA TGTGCCAGCAGTTATGGCAGCGCGAGCACAGATACGCAGTATTTT. Amino acids: CASSYGSASTDTQYF.

V usage is TRBV5-1 and J usage is TRBJ2-6; tentatively, D is TRBD1 or TRBD2 (5 bases each). The germline V gene has CDR1 SGHRS and CDR2 YFSETQ. Trimming took off 7 bases at V and 0 bases at J, with 8 bases between the two ends. The length of the CDR3 is 14 residues. The DNA for the CDR3 is TGCGCCAGCCGGGACCCCTCTGGGGCCAACGTCCTGACTTTC. Encoded protein: CASRDPSGANVLTF. The variable domain in full, with the rest retrieved from reference TRBV5-1 and TRBJ2-6, is KAGVTQTPRYLIKTRGQQVTLSCSPISGHRSVSWYQQTPGQGLQFLFEYFSETQRNKGNFPGRFSGRQFSNSRSEMNVSTLELGDSALYLCASRDPSGANVLTFGAGSRLTVL.

This clonotype was seen repeatedly, ten times or more. The chain links TRBV7-2 to TRBJ2-1; maybe TRBD1 (5 bases). Per germline, CDR1 SGHTA and CDR2 FQGNSA. This CDR3 spans 16 amino acids. The germline V and J ends were trimmed by 1 base and 0 bases, with 10 bases remaining between them. CDR3 amino acids: CASSLVGPSSYNEQFF. The DNA for the CDR3 is TGTGCCAGCAGCTTAGTGGGGCCTAGCTCCTACAATGAGCAGTTCTTC.

This clonotype was seen repeatedly, ten times or more. The rearrangement uses TRBV7-9 and TRBJ2-7; 8 nucleotides align to TRBD1. Per the germline V gene, CDR1 is SEHNR and CDR2 is FQNEAQ (reference sequence). V gave up 6 bases and J gave up 4 bases; unmatched junction bases: 8. This CDR3 region has 14 residues. The CDR3 is CASSFGQGSYEQYF. CDR3 sequence (DNA): TGTGCCAGCAGTTTTGGACAGGGAAGTTACGAGCAGTACTTC.

The chain recombines TRBV10-1 with TRBJ2-1; 8 bases fit TRBD2. The junction had 8 bases not matched to a gene; V was cut back by 3 bases and J by 16 bases. CDR3 length: 12 residues. Germline V gives CDR1 WNHNN, CDR2 SYGVQD (reference sequence). CDR3 DNA sequence: TGCGCCAGCAGTGAATCGGCGGGGGGCTCCTTCTTC. It is translated as CASSESAGGSFF.

The chain links TRBV2 to TRBJ1-5; no clear D. Germline CDR1 SNHLY, CDR2 FYNNEI. This CDR3 spans 15 amino acids. Trimming cost V 3 bases and J 6 bases, with 15 bases left between them. The CDR3 here is CASSDGYIIGQPQHF. CDR3 coding DNA: TGTGCCAGCAGTGACGGGTACATTATTGGTCAGCCCCAGCATTTT.

Ten or more counts support this clonotype. This sequence joins TRBV20-1 and TRBJ1-2, with 8 bases fitting TRBD1. With 0 bases clipped from V and 2 bases from J, the junction kept 8 bases outside the gene matches. Germline-derived CDR1 and CDR2 are DFQATT and SNEGSKA (reference sequence). The CDR3 has 16 amino acids. The CDR3 loop is CSARDLGTGGNYGYTF. CDR3 in DNA: TGCAGTGCTAGAGATCTCGGTACAGGGGGAAACTATGGCTACACCTTC.

V and J are TRBV20-1 and TRBJ2-1, with 10 bases fitting TRBD2. Germline lookup yields CDR1 DFQATT and CDR2 SNEGSKA (reference sequence). The V and J ends lost 6 bases and 0 bases, in that order; junction bases with no gene match: 5. The CDR3 totals 15 residues. This CDR3 is CSARSGGGSYNEQFF. The CDR3 DNA follows: TGCAGTGCGAGAAGCGGGGGGGGCTCCTACAATGAGCAGTTCTTC.

The chain uses TRBV15 and TRBJ1-1, with D uncertain. The germline V gene encodes CDR1 LNHNV and CDR2 YYDKDF (reference sequence). This CDR3 region has 15 residues. Trimming removed 0 bases from V and 1 base from J, with 9 bases in between. The CDR3 here is CATSREYNPNTEAFF. The CDR3, as DNA: TGTGCCACCAGCAGAGAGTACAACCCGAACACTGAAGCTTTCTTT.